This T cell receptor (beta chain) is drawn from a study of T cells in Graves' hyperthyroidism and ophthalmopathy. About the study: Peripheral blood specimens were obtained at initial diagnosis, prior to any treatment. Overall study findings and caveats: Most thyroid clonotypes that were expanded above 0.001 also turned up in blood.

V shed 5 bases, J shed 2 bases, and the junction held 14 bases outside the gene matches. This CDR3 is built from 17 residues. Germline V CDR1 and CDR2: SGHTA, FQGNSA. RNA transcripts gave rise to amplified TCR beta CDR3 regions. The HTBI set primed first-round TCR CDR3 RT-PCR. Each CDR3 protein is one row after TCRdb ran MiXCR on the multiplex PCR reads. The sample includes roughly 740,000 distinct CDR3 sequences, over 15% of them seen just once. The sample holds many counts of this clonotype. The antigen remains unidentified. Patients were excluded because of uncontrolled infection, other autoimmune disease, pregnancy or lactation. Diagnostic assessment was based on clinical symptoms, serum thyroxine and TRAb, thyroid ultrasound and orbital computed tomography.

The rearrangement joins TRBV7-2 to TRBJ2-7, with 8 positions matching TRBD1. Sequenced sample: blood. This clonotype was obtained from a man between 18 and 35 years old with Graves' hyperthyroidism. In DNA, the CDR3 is TGTGCCAGCAGCGGCCGGGGCAGGGGGCTTGGGGCCTACGAGCAGTACTTC. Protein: CASSGRGRGLGAYEQYF.